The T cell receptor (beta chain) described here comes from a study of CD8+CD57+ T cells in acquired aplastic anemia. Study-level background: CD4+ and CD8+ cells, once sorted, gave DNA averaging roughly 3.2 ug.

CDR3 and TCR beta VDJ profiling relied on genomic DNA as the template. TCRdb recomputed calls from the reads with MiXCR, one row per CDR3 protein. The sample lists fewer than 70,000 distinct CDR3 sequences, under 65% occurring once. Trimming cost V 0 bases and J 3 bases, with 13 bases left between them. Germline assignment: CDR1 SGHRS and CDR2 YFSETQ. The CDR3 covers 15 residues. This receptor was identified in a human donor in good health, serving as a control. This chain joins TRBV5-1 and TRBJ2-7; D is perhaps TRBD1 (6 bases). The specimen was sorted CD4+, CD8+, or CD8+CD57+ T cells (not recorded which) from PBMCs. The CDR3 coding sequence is TGCGCCAGCAGCTTGGCCGGGCAGGGGCTCTACGAGCAGTACTTC. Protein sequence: CASSLAGQGLYEQYF.